Given below is one T cell receptor beta chain in context. These data belong to a study of blood T cell repertoires in COVID-19. Study as a whole: COVID-19 samples collected from the United States, Italy and Spain covered acute and convalescent phases.

The CDR3 loop spans 14 amino acids. Germline V gene sequence: CDR1 MNHNS, CDR2 SASEGT. V was shortened by 1 base and J by 4 bases, with 10 bases between the two germline ends. The table came from immunoSEQ multiplex PCR; TCRdb's copy has only in-frame clones and leaves some out. In the table there are around 40,000 clones, approximately 91% of which are singletons. Sequencing input: peripheral blood. The TCR sequence derives from a woman of 80 years or more with acute or convalescent COVID-19. The chain carries TRBV6-1 and TRBJ1-2; D ambiguous. DNA for the CDR3: TGTGCCAGCAGTGAAGAAGACTACGGCTATGGCTACACCTTC. It encodes CASSEEDYGYGYTF.